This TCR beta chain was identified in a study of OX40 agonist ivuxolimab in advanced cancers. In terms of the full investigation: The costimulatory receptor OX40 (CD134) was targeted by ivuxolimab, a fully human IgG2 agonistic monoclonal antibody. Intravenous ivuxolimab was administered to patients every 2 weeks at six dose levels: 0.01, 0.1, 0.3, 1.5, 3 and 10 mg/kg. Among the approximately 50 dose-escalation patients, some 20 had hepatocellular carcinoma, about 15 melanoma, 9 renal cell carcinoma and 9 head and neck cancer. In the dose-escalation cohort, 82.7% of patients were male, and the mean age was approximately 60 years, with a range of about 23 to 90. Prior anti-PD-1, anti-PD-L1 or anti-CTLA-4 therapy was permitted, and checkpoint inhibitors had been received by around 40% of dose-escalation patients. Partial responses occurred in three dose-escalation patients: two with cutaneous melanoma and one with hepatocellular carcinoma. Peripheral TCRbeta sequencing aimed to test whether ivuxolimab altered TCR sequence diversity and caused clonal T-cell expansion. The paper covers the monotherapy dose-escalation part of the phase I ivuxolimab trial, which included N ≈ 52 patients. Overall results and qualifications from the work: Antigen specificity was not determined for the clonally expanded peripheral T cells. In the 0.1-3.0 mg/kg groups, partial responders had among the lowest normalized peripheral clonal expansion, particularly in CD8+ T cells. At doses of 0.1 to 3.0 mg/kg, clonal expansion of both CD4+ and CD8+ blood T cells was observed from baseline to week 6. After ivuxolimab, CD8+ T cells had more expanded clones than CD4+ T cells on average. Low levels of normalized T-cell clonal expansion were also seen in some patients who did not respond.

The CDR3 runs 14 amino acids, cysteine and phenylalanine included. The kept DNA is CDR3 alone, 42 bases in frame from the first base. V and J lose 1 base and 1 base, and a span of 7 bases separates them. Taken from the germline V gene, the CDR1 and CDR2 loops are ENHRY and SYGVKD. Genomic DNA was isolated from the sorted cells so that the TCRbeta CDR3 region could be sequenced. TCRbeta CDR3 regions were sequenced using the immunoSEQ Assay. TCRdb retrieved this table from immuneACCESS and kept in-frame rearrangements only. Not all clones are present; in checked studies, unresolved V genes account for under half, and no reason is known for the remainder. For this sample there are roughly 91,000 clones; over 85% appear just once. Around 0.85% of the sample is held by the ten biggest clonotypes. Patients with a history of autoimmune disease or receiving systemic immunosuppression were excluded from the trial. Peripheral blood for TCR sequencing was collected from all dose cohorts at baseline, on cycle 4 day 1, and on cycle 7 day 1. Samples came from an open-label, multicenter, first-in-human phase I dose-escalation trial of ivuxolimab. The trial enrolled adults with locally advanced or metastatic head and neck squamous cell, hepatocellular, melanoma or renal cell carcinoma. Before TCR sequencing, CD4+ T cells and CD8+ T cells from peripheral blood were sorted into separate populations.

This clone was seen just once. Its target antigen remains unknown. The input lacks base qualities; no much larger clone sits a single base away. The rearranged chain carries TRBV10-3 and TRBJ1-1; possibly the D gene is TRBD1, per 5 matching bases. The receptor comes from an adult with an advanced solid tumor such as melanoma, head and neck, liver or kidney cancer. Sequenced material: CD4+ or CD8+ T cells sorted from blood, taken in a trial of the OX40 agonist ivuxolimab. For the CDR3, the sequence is CAISEYDRNTEAFF. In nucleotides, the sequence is TGTGCCATCAGTGAGTACGACAGGAACACTGAAGCTTTCTTT.